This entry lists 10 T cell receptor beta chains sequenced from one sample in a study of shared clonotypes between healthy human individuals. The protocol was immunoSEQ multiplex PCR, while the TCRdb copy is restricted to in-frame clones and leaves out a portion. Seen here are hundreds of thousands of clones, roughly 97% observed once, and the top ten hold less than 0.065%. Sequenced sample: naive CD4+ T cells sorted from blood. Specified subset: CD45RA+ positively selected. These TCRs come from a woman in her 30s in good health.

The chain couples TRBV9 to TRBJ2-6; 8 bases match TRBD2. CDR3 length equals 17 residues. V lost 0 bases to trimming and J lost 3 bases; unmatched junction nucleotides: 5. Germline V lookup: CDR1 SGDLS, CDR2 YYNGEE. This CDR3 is CASSVGAGGLGANVLTF. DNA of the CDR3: TGTGCCAGCAGCGTAGGGGCGGGAGGTCTTGGGGCCAACGTCCTGACTTTC.

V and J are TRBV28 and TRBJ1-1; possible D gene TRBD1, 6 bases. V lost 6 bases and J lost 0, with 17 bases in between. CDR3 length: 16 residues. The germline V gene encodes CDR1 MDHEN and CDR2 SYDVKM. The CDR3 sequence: CASRPTGRPMNTEAFF. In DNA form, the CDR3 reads TGTGCCAGCAGGCCTACAGGGCGCCCGATGAACACTGAAGCTTTCTTT.

CDR3 region: CASSSAGGRGRFF. In nucleotides, the CDR3 is TGTGCCAGCAGTTCCGCTGGGGGGCGGGGAAGGTTTTTT. The chain employs TRBV28 and TRBJ1-4; the D gene is possibly TRBD1 (6 bases). CDR3 length: 13 residues. CDR1 is MDHEN and CDR2 is SYDVKM in the germline V gene. V gave up 4 bases and J gave up 16 bases, with 19 bases separating them.

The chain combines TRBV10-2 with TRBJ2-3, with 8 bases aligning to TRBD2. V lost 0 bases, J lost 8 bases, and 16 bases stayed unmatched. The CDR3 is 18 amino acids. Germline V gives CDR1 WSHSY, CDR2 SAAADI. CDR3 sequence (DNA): TGCGCCAGCAGTGAGTCGAGAGTTTGGCGGGAGGCCGTCCCTACGCAGTATTTT. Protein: CASSESRVWREAVPTQYF.

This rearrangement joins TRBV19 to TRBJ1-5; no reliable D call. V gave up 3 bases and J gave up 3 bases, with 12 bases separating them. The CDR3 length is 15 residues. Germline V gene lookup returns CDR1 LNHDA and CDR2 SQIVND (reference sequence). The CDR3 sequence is CASSIRRSLNQPQHF. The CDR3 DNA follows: TGTGCCAGTAGTATCCGACGCTCTCTCAATCAGCCCCAGCATTTT.

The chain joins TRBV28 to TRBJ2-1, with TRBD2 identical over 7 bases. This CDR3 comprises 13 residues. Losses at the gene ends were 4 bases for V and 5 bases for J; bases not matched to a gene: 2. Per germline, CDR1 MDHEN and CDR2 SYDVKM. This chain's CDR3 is CASSSSGDNEQFF. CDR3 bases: TGTGCCAGCAGTTCTAGCGGAGACAATGAGCAGTTCTTC.

The CDR3 nucleotides read TGTGCCAGCAGCTCCCACAGGGGATTGAGCTCTGGAAACACCATATATTTT. It is translated as CASSSHRGLSSGNTIYF. The gene calls are TRBV7-2 and TRBJ1-3; 7 bases map to TRBD1. The CDR3 spans 17 residues. Germline-derived CDR1 and CDR2 are SGHTA and FQGNSA. Trimming took 4 bases from V and 0 from J; bases not matched to a gene: 9.

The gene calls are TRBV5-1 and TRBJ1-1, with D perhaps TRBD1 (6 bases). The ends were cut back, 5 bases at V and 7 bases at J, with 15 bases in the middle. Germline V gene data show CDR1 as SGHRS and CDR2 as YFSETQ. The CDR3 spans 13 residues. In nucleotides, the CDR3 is TGCGCCAGCAGTCCCCCAGGGGCCGGTGAAGCTTTCTTT. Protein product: CASSPPGAGEAFF.

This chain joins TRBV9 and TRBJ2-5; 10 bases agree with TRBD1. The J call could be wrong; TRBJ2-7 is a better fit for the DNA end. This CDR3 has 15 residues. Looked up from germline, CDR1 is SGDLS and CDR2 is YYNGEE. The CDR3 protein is CASSVGQGSMYEQYF. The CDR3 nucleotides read TGTGCCAGCAGCGTGGGACAGGGGTCCATGTACGAGCAGTACTTC.

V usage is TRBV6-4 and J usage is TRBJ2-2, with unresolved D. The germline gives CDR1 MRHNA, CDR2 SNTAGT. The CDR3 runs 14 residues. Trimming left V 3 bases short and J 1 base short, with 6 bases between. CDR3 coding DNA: TGTGCCAGCAGTGAATTTGGGAACACCGGGGAGCTGTTTTTT. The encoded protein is CASSEFGNTGELFF.